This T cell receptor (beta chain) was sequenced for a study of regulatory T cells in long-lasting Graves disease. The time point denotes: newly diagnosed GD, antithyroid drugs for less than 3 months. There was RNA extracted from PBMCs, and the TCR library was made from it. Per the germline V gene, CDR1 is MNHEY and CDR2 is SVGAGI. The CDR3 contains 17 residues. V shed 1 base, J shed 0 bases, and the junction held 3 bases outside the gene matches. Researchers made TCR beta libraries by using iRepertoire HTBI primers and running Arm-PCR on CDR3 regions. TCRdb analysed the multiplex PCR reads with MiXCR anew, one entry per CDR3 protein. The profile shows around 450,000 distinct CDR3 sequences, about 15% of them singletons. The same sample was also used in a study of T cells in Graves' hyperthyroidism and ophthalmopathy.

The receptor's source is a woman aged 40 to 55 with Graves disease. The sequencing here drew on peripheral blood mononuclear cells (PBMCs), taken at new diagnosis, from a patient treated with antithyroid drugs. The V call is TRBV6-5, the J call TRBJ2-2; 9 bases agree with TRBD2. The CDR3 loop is CASSYWLAGPNTGELFF. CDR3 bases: TGTGCCAGCAGTTACTGGCTAGCGGGGCCGAACACCGGGGAGCTGTTTTTT.